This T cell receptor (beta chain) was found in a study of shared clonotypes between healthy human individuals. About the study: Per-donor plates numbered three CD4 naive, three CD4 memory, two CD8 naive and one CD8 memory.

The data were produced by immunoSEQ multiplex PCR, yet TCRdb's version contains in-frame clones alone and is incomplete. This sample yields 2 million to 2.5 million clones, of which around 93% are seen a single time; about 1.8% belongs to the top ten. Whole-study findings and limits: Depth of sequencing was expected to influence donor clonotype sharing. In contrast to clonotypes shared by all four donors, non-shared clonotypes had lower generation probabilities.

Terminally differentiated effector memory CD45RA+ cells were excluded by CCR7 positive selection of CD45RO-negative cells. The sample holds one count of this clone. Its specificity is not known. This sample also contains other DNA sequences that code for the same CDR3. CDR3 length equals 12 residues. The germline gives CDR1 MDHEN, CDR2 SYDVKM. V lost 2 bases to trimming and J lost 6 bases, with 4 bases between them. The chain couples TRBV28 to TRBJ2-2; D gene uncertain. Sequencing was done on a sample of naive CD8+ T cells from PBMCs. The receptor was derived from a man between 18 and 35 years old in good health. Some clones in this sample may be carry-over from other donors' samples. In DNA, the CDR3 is TGTGCCAGCAGTTTAGAGGCCGGGGAGCTGTTTTTT. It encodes CASSLEAGELFF.